This section outlines one TCR beta chain sequence together with its context. No antigen is known for it. Treatment: some 20 received Ad26.COV2.S at low or high dose, single or two shots; roughly five received placebo; per-sample allocation not given. After the first vaccine or placebo injection, samples were drawn on day 63. The entry originates in a study of Ad26.COV2.S vaccination and SARS-CoV-2 variants. At the level of the study: Donor was one of the participants in the Ad26.COV2.S arm of the COV1001 trial. Intramuscularly, Ad26.COV2.S was given either once or twice, 56 days apart.

Study conclusions and caveats: Recipients of vaccine and of placebo showed similar breadth of their non-spike TCR repertoires.

Libraries were prepared by immunoSEQ multiplex PCR; TCRdb keeps only in-frame clonotypes and omits some of them. The table shows roughly 350,000 clones, with about 88% occurring only once. This clonotype was obtained from a person aged 18-60 years who received the Ad26.COV2.S COVID-19 vaccine or a placebo. This specimen consisted of peripheral blood, obtained in a trial of Ad26.COV2.S vaccine versus placebo.

CDR3 protein: CASSQHTGGNSPLHF. In DNA form, the CDR3 reads TGCGCCAGCAGCCAACACACCGGAGGTAATTCACCCCTCCACTTT. This chain connects TRBV4-3 to TRBJ1-6; D uncertain. CDR3 length: 15 residues. Germline values: CDR1 LGHNA, CDR2 YSLEER. Trimming removed 2 bases from V and 6 bases from J, with 11 bases in between.